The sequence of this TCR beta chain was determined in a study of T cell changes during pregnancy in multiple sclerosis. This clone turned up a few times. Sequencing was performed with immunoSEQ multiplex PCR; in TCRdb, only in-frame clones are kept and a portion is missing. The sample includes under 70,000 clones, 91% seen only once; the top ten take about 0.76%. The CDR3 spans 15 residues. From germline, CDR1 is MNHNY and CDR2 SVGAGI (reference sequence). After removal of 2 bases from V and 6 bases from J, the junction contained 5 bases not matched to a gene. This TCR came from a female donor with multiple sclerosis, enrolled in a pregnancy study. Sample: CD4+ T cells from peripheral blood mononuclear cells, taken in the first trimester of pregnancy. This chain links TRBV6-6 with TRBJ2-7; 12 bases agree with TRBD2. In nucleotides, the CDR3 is TGTGCCAGCAGTTACGGACTAGCGGGGTCCGCCGAGCAGTACTTC. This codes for CASSYGLAGSAEQYF.